The 18 T cell receptor beta chains in this list originate from one sample, sequenced in a study of beta chain features in type 1 diabetes. Study-wide results and limits: TCRB CDR3s from Type 1 diabetes patients were moderately but significantly shorter in all four CD4+ subsets.

What was sequenced were expressed TCRB transcripts, since all of the isolated RNA had been reverse transcribed. The method was immunoSEQ multiplex PCR; TCRdb's version includes in-frame clones alone and lacks a portion of them. The top ten clones hold about 0.019% of a sample with under 250,000 clones, approximately 15% of them seen once. These TCRs are of unknown antigen specificity. Sequencing input: naive CD4+ T cells from blood. The receptors originated from a man aged 25 to 40 with type 1 diabetes.

This clone was seen a few times. The chain carries TRBV29-1 and TRBJ1-2; 7 positions agree with TRBD1. Germline V gives CDR1 SQVTM, CDR2 ANQGSEA. CDR3 length: 12 amino acids. Trimming at V came to 4 bases and at J to 4 bases, leaving 3 bases not matched to a gene. The CDR3 nucleotides read TGCAGCGTTGGGACAGGTATCTATGGCTACACCTTC. Amino acids: CSVGTGIYGYTF.

The chain links TRBV5-1 to TRBJ2-7; TRBD2 matches 7 bases. The V segment lost 0 bases and the J segment 3 bases; nucleotides outside the gene matches: 6. The germline gives CDR1 SGHRS, CDR2 YFSETQ. The CDR3 is made up of 15 amino acids. The DNA of the CDR3 is TGCGCCAGCAGCTTGGTTGCGGGAGCACTCTACGAGCAGTACTTC. Residues: CASSLVAGALYEQYF.

This clone was counted only a few times. This chain connects TRBV27 to TRBJ2-3, with a possible D match to TRBD2 (6 bases). Trimming took off 5 bases at V and 0 bases at J, with 12 bases between the two ends. CDR1 is MNHEY and CDR2 is SMNVEV in the germline V gene (reference sequence). The CDR3 extends over 15 amino acids. The CDR3 DNA follows: TGTGCCAGCAGTACCGGGACTCGAAGCACAGATACGCAGTATTTT. As protein: CASSTGTRSTDTQYF.

The J gene is TRBJ1-2, the V gene TRBV5-6, with D possibly being TRBD1 (6 bases). This CDR3 spans 14 amino acids. V lost 3 bases to trimming and J lost 5 bases, with 14 bases between them. CDR1 and CDR2 from the germline V gene are SGHDT and YYEEEE. The CDR3 nucleotides read TGTGCCAGCAGCTGGCCACCAGGGGATTATGGCTACACCTTC. Translated, it gives CASSWPPGDYGYTF.

This clone was counted a few times. The chain employs TRBV6-5 and TRBJ1-1, with D perhaps TRBD1 (6 bases). There are 14 residues in the CDR3. Trimming pared 2 bases from V and 1 base from J, leaving 8 bases between. Looked up from germline, CDR1 is MNHEY and CDR2 is SVGAGI. The CDR3 reads CASSYNRANTEAFF. Written as DNA, the CDR3 is TGTGCCAGCAGTTACAACAGGGCGAACACTGAAGCTTTCTTT.

The CDR3 DNA sequence: TGTGCCAGCAGCTCTGACAGGGACAGCTCCTACAATGAGCAGTTCTTC. This codes for CASSSDRDSSYNEQFF. V gene TRBV7-9 combines with J gene TRBJ2-1; 7 bases match TRBD1. Unmatched junction bases numbered 6, after V lost 4 bases and J lost 0 bases. CDR3 size: 16 residues. Per the germline V gene, CDR1 is SEHNR and CDR2 is FQNEAQ (reference sequence).

This sequence joins TRBV12-5 and TRBJ2-1; D remains unclear. The germline V and J ends were trimmed by 6 bases and 4 bases, with 13 bases remaining between them. Germline V gene lookup returns CDR1 LGHNT and CDR2 FRNRAP. The CDR3 covers 14 residues. The CDR3 bases are TGTGCTAGTGGCTCCCAACTCCTATACAATGAGCAGTTCTTC. Its protein product is CASGSQLLYNEQFF.

This clone was detected only a few times. The chain is built from TRBV29-1 and TRBJ2-6; TRBD1 agrees at 7 bases. The junction had 2 bases not matched to a gene; V was cut back by 4 bases and J by 2 bases. The CDR3 contains 14 residues. The germline CDR1 and CDR2 sequences are SQVTM and ANQGSEA. The CDR3 here is CSVVQGAGANVLTF. DNA of the CDR3: TGCAGCGTTGTCCAGGGGGCTGGGGCCAACGTCCTGACTTTC.

The chain is built from TRBV29-1 and TRBJ1-2; maybe TRBD1 (6 bases). The V end was cut by 5 bases, the J end by 4 bases, with 17 bases between. Germline V lookup: CDR1 SQVTM, CDR2 ANQGSEA. This CDR3 region has 14 residues. The CDR3 DNA sequence: TGCAGCGTTTTCTACAGGGCGTTAGGCTATGGCTACACCTTC. It specifies CSVFYRALGYGYTF. The entire variable domain, with the rest obtained from reference TRBV29-1 and TRBJ1-2, is as follows: SAVISQKPSRDICQRGTSLTIQCQVDSQVTMMFWYRQQPGQSLTLIATANQGSEATYESGFVIDKFPISRPNLTFSTLTVSNMSPEDSSIYLCSVFYRALGYGYTFGSGTRLTVV.

In its sample, this clone was seen a few times. The chain combines TRBV6-1 with TRBJ1-2; TRBD1 matches 9 bases. The germline V gene encodes CDR1 MNHNS and CDR2 SASEGT. The CDR3 extends over 15 amino acids. The ends lost 6 bases at V and 1 base at J; junction bases unmatched: 6. CDR3 in amino acids: CASRDGTGNNYGYTF. For the CDR3, the DNA is TGTGCCAGCAGGGACGGGACAGGGAATAACTATGGCTACACCTTC.

J is TRBJ2-3 and V is TRBV7-2; the match to TRBD2 covers 8 bases. Per the germline V gene, CDR1 is SGHTA and CDR2 is FQGNSA. The CDR3 runs to 17 residues. J lost 1 base, V lost 6 bases, and 12 bases had no gene match. The CDR3 bases are TGTGCCAGCAGACCGAGGGCGAGCGGGGGAGGCACAGATACGCAGTATTTT. Protein sequence: CASRPRASGGGTDTQYF.

This clone came up a few times. The CDR3 here is CASSIDRVGGANVLTF. CDR3 coding DNA: TGCGCCAGCAGCATAGACAGGGTTGGTGGGGCCAACGTCCTGACTTTC. The V and J genes are TRBV5-1 and TRBJ2-6, with 7 nucleotides matching TRBD1. The CDR3 runs to 16 residues. Germline loops: CDR1 SGHRS, CDR2 YFSETQ. With V trimmed by 4 bases and J by 3 bases, 7 bases remained unmatched. The full variable domain, its missing parts supplied by reference TRBV5-1 and TRBJ2-6, is KAGVTQTPRYLIKTRGQQVTLSCSPISGHRSVSWYQQTPGQGLQFLFEYFSETQRNKGNFPGRFSGRQFSNSRSEMNVSTLELGDSALYLCASSIDRVGGANVLTFGAGSRLTVL.

The chain employs TRBV29-1 and TRBJ2-5, with 9 bases fitting TRBD2. The end of the DNA is better explained by TRBJ2-7, so the J call may be wrong. Germline values: CDR1 SQVTM, CDR2 ANQGSEA. The CDR3 is 14 amino acids. The CDR3 DNA is TGCAGCGTAGCGGGAGGAAACCTCCTAGACGAGCAGTACTTC. The encoded protein is CSVAGGNLLDEQYF.

This sequence joins TRBV18 and TRBJ2-1, with 8 bases aligning to TRBD1. V was clipped by 4 bases and J by 1 base; unmatched bases: 3. Germline values: CDR1 KGHSH, CDR2 LQKENI. There are 15 residues in the CDR3. The CDR3 sequence: CASSLDRVSYNEQFF. CDR3 bases: TGTGCCAGCTCACTGGACAGGGTTTCCTACAATGAGCAGTTCTTC. The complete variable domain, with remaining parts taken from reference TRBV18 and TRBJ2-1, reads NAGVMQNPRHLVRRRGQEARLRCSPMKGHSHVYWYRQLPEEGLKFMVYLQKENIIDESGMPKERFSAEFPKEGPSILRIQQVVRGDSAAYFCASSLDRVSYNEQFFGPGTRLTVL.

This clone appeared a few times. The V gene is TRBV10-3, the J gene TRBJ2-2; maybe TRBD1 (6 bases). The V end lost 5 bases, the J end lost 10 bases, and 20 bases lay between the germline ends. Germline CDR1 and CDR2: ENHRY and SYGVKD. The CDR3 sequence is 15 residues long. CDR3 bases: TGTGCCATCAGTCCCGGGACACATCCACCGGAGGAGCTGTTTTTT. This codes for CAISPGTHPPEELFF.

This clone was seen more than once but under ten times. V and J are TRBV4-2 and TRBJ2-1, with 7 bases that match TRBD2. The CDR3 runs 14 residues. V lost 1 base, J lost 9 bases, and 6 bases stayed unmatched. CDR1 LGHNA and CDR2 YNFKEQ come from the germline V gene. CDR3 DNA sequence: TGTGCCAGCAGCCAAGTCTTAGCGGGCCTTGAGCAGTTCTTC. Amino acids: CASSQVLAGLEQFF.

This clone was observed a few times. V and J are TRBV27 and TRBJ2-7, with 8 bases identical to TRBD1. V lost 3 bases and J lost 6; bases outside the gene matches: 7. Germline values: CDR1 MNHEY, CDR2 SMNVEV (reference sequence). There are 14 residues in the CDR3. The CDR3 protein is CASSFNRGRGEQYF. Written as DNA, the CDR3 is TGTGCCAGCAGTTTCAACAGGGGGAGAGGCGAGCAGTACTTC.

The rearrangement links TRBV6-4 to TRBJ2-7, with 8 bases fitting TRBD2. Unmatched junction bases numbered 5, after V lost 4 bases and J lost 0 bases. This CDR3 has 15 amino acids. Germline V gives CDR1 MRHNA, CDR2 SNTAGT. CDR3 in DNA: TGTGCCAGCAGTGGGGCCGGGACTAGCTCCTACGAGCAGTACTTC. Translating it yields CASSGAGTSSYEQYF.